Presented here are 18 T cell receptor beta chains from one specimen sequenced in a study of blood T cell repertoires in COVID-19. Using immunoSEQ multiplex PCR, the repertoire was profiled, and TCRdb retains in-frame clones only, with some absent. The sample contains about 83,000 clones, roughly nine tenths of which appear only once. The sequencing input was peripheral blood. These receptors were collected from a woman between 45 and 60 years old with active or convalescent COVID-19.

The rearrangement links TRBV7-6 to TRBJ2-6; possible D gene TRBD1, 6 bases. This CDR3 spans 15 amino acids. The V end was cut by 5 bases, the J end by 1 base, with 9 bases between. CDR1 is SGHVS, CDR2 FNYEAQ, per germline. The CDR3 is CASSRGQSGANVLTF. The CDR3 DNA is TGTGCCAGCAGCCGCGGACAGTCTGGGGCCAACGTCCTGACTTTC.

This chain links TRBV13 with TRBJ2-1; 15 bases are shared with TRBD2. The germline CDR1 and CDR2 sequences are PRHDT and FYEKMQ (reference sequence). This CDR3 contains 17 residues. V was clipped by 4 bases and J by 2 bases; unmatched bases: 3. The CDR3 nucleotides read TGTGCCAGCAGCTCGGGACTAGCGGGGGGTACCTACAATGAGCAGTTCTTC. It encodes CASSSGLAGGTYNEQFF. Variable domain in full (rest from reference TRBV13 and TRBJ2-1): AAGVIQSPRHLIKEKRETATLKCYPIPRHDTVYWYQQGPGQDPQFLISFYEKMQSDKGSIPDRFSAQQFSDYHSELNMSSLELGDSALYFCASSSGLAGGTYNEQFFGPGTRLTVL.

The rearrangement uses TRBV7-2 and TRBJ1-1; maybe TRBD1 (5 bases). The CDR3 sequence is 16 residues long. Trimming pared 3 bases from V and 4 bases from J, leaving 18 bases between. Germline CDR1 SGHTA, CDR2 FQGNSA. The CDR3 nucleotides read TGTGCCAGCAGCTTGGGGCCGACGGCCGGGGGCACTGAAGCTTTCTTT. It encodes CASSLGPTAGGTEAFF.

The rearrangement uses TRBV7-6 and TRBJ2-3; TRBD2 matches 7 bases. V lost 5 bases and J lost 0; bases outside the gene matches: 5. Germline CDR1 is SGHVS and CDR2 is FNYEAQ. The CDR3 consists of 15 residues. The CDR3 loop reads CASSLPSGSTDTQYF. DNA for the CDR3: TGTGCCAGCAGCCTCCCTAGCGGCAGCACAGATACGCAGTATTTT.

CDR3: CASSRPGQGTYEQYF. The DNA of the CDR3 is TGTGCCAGCAGCCGCCCGGGACAGGGTACGTACGAGCAGTACTTC. V gene TRBV7-2 combines with J gene TRBJ2-7, with TRBD1 matching 9 bases. The CDR3 spans 15 residues. Trimming cost V 5 bases and J 4 bases; bases outside gene matches: 9. Germline CDR1 reads SGHTA; CDR2 reads FQGNSA.

V and J are TRBV16 and TRBJ1-2; a weak D match, TRBD1 (5 bases). Trimming pared 0 bases from V and 7 bases from J, leaving 15 bases between. From germline, CDR1 is KGHSY and CDR2 FQNENV. The CDR3 has 15 residues. CDR3 region: CASSQSGRAKGGYTF. The CDR3 DNA reads TGTGCCAGCAGCCAATCCGGCAGGGCGAAGGGTGGCTACACCTTC. The full variable domain, in which reference TRBV16 and TRBJ1-2 provide the parts outside the CDR3, is GEEVAQTPKHLVRGEGQKAKLYCAPIKGHSYVFWYQQVLKNEFKFLISFQNENVFDETGMPKERFSAKCLPNSPCSLEIQATKLEDSAVYFCASSQSGRAKGGYTFGSGTRLTVV.

The gene calls are TRBV24-1 and TRBJ2-5; TRBD1 is a possible D gene (5 bases). The ends were cut back, 2 bases at V and 4 bases at J, with 7 bases in the middle. This CDR3 spans 13 amino acids. From germline, CDR1 is KGHDR and CDR2 SFDVKD. The CDR3 sequence is CATSDSGLETQYF. CDR3 nucleotide sequence: TGTGCCACCAGTGATTCAGGGTTAGAGACCCAGTACTTC.

This chain connects TRBV12-3 or TRBV12-4 to TRBJ1-5; TRBD1 matches 8 bases. The junction had 4 bases not matched to a gene; V was cut back by 5 bases and J by 7 bases. The CDR3 spans 13 residues. Here the CDR3 reads CASSQGAQQPQHF. The CDR3 DNA is TGTGCCAGCAGTCAGGGGGCTCAGCAGCCCCAGCATTTT.

CDR3 coding DNA: TGTGCCAGCACCAACGGAGGGGCGAACACTGAAGCTTTCTTT. It yields the protein CASTNGGANTEAFF. The chain joins TRBV6-5 to TRBJ1-1; maybe TRBD1 (5 bases). This CDR3 comprises 14 residues. Trimming cost V 7 bases and J 1 base, with 13 bases left between them. Looked up from germline, CDR1 is MNHEY and CDR2 is SVGAGI.

The rearrangement uses TRBV7-9 and TRBJ2-7; 9 positions match TRBD1. This CDR3 is built from 15 residues. J was trimmed by 0 bases and V by 5 bases; bases with no gene match: 5. Germline CDR1 SEHNR, CDR2 FQNEAQ (reference sequence). The CDR3 reads CASSVGQGISYEQYF. The CDR3 DNA reads TGTGCCAGCAGCGTGGGACAGGGCATCTCCTACGAGCAGTACTTC. The full variable domain, in which reference TRBV7-9 and TRBJ2-7 provide the parts outside the CDR3, is DTGVSQNPRHKITKRGQNVTFRCDPISEHNRLYWYRQTLGQGPEFLTYFQNEAQLEKSRLLSDRFSAERPKGSFSTLEIQRTEQGDSAMYLCASSVGQGISYEQYFGPGTRLTVT.

CDR3 sequence reads: CASSSGQGSTNEKLFF. The CDR3 DNA follows: TGTGCCAGCAGCTCGGGACAGGGATCAACTAATGAAAAACTGTTTTTT. This chain connects TRBV5-8 to TRBJ1-4; 9 bases are shared with TRBD1. With 3 bases clipped from V and 0 bases from J, the junction kept 3 bases outside the gene matches. This CDR3 has 16 residues. From germline, CDR1 is SGHTS and CDR2 YDEGEE.

The chain is built from TRBV5-1 and TRBJ2-7; weak D call: TRBD2 (6 bases). The CDR3 is 16 amino acids. V gave up 4 bases and J gave up 2 bases, with 19 bases separating them. Looked up from germline, CDR1 is SGHRS and CDR2 is YFSETQ. The CDR3, as DNA: TGCGCCAGCAGCCCCCTTGGCGGAGGGATGGCCTACGAGCAGTACTTC. Its translation is CASSPLGGGMAYEQYF.

This clone was recorded a few times. The CDR3 here is CASSPGQSVNTIYF. The CDR3 DNA reads as TGTGCCAGTAGTCCGGGACAGTCCGTAAACACCATATATTTT. The V call is TRBV19, the J call TRBJ1-3, with TRBD1 matching over 7 bases. Losses at the gene ends were 5 bases for V and 6 bases for J; bases not matched to a gene: 7. Germline loops: CDR1 LNHDA, CDR2 SQIVND (reference sequence). The CDR3 is 14 residues long.

The chain combines TRBV7-6 with TRBJ1-1; D gene unclear. Germline CDR1 reads SGHVS; CDR2 reads FNYEAQ. V gave up 5 bases and J gave up 0 bases, with 7 bases separating them. The CDR3 is 13 residues long. The CDR3 nucleotides are TGTGCCAGCAGCCCTCTGTTGAACACTGAAGCTTTCTTT. Protein sequence: CASSPLLNTEAFF.

The chain combines TRBV5-6 with TRBJ2-2, with 9 bases fitting TRBD1. The CDR3 covers 17 residues. CDR1 SGHDT and CDR2 YYEEEE come from the germline V gene. Losses at the gene ends were 4 bases for V and 3 bases for J; bases not matched to a gene: 10. The CDR3 nucleotides are TGTGCCAGCAGCAGCTTAAGGCGACAGGGGGACACCGGGGAGCTGTTTTTT. This sequence encodes CASSSLRRQGDTGELFF.

This chain connects TRBV18 to TRBJ1-2; D is unclear. Germline CDR1 is KGHSH and CDR2 is LQKENI. The CDR3 is 14 residues long. V lost 4 bases and J lost 4, with 13 bases in between. The CDR3 is CASSLGKGPYGYTF. DNA for the CDR3: TGTGCCAGCTCACTCGGGAAGGGTCCCTATGGCTACACCTTC. The whole variable domain, filled in from reference TRBV18 and TRBJ1-2, reads NAGVMQNPRHLVRRRGQEARLRCSPMKGHSHVYWYRQLPEEGLKFMVYLQKENIIDESGMPKERFSAEFPKEGPSILRIQQVVRGDSAAYFCASSLGKGPYGYTFGSGTRLTVV.

This clone has just a few counts. This chain uses TRBV13 with TRBJ1-2; 7 bases align to TRBD1. This CDR3 is built from 14 residues. The V gene end was trimmed by 0 bases and the J gene end by 8 bases; junction bases not matched to a gene: 6. Looked up from germline, CDR1 is PRHDT and CDR2 is FYEKMQ (reference sequence). The DNA for the CDR3 is TGTGCCAGCAGCTTAGGACAGGGGTGGTACGGCTACACCTTC. Protein product: CASSLGQGWYGYTF.

The genes are TRBV28 and TRBJ2-2; TRBD1 agrees at 7 bases. The ends lost 8 bases at V and 5 bases at J; junction bases unmatched: 14. The CDR3 loop spans 16 amino acids. Germline V gene sequence: CDR1 MDHEN, CDR2 SYDVKM. DNA for the CDR3: TGTGCCAGCTCACTAGGTTACAGGGGTCGAACCGGGGAGCTGTTTTTT. Translation gives CASSLGYRGRTGELFF.